What follows are 7 T cell receptor beta chains derived from one specimen sequenced in a study of shared clonotypes between healthy human individuals. Libraries were prepared by immunoSEQ multiplex PCR; TCRdb keeps only in-frame clonotypes and omits some of them. This table has 2 million or so clones, roughly 94% appearing once. The sequenced material came from naive CD4+ T cells sorted from blood. Sample subset: CD45RA+ positively selected. Every receptor here comes from a man between 18 and 35 years old in good health.

The chain joins TRBV9 to TRBJ1-5, with D unresolved. Trimming cost V 2 bases and J 6 bases, with 6 bases left between them. Per the germline V gene, CDR1 is SGDLS and CDR2 is YYNGEE. CDR3 length: 12 amino acids. The CDR3 DNA follows: TGTGCCAGCAGCGTTAGGAGTCAGCCCCAGCATTTT. Residues: CASSVRSQPQHF. Variable domain in full (rest from reference TRBV9 and TRBJ1-5): DSGVTQTPKHLITATGQRVTLRCSPRSGDLSVYWYQQSLDQGLQFLIQYYNGEERAKGNILERFSAQQFPDLHSELNLSSLELGDSALYFCASSVRSQPQHFGDGTRLSIL.

The chain links TRBV7-9 to TRBJ2-5; 15 nucleotides match TRBD2. V dropped 3 bases and J dropped 5; count of bases not matched to a gene: 13. The germline V gene has CDR1 SEHNR and CDR2 FQNEAQ (reference sequence). This CDR3 has 19 residues. CDR3 protein: CASSFFRTSGRAKQETQYF. The DNA for the CDR3 is TGTGCCAGCAGCTTCTTCCGGACTAGCGGGAGGGCCAAGCAGGAGACCCAGTACTTC.

This rearrangement joins TRBV6-1 to TRBJ2-7, with TRBD1 as a possible D gene (6 bases). This CDR3 is 15 amino acids long. Per germline, CDR1 MNHNS and CDR2 SASEGT. V was clipped by 4 bases and J by 2 bases, with 15 bases between them. The CDR3 region has the DNA TGTGCCAGCAGTGGGGCTGGGGGCGCTCCCTACGAGCAGTACTTC. This codes for CASSGAGGAPYEQYF.

To note about this clone: Other DNA sequences in the same sample also yield this CDR3. The chain links TRBV28 to TRBJ2-7, with 7 bases identical to TRBD2. V dropped 2 bases and J dropped 1; count of bases not matched to a gene: 2. CDR1 and CDR2 from the germline V gene are MDHEN and SYDVKM. CDR3 size: 14 residues. CDR3 sequence reads: CASSLTGGSYEQYF. CDR3 in DNA: TGTGCCAGCAGTTTAACGGGGGGATCCTACGAGCAGTACTTC.

V is TRBV9 and J is TRBJ1-5, with D uncertain. Trimming cost V 0 bases and J 0 bases, with 7 bases left between them. CDR3 size: 15 residues. The germline CDR1 and CDR2 sequences are SGDLS and YYNGEE. In DNA, the CDR3 is TGTGCCAGCAGCGTAGACAGCAATAGCAATCAGCCCCAGCATTTT. The encoded protein is CASSVDSNSNQPQHF. Variable domain in full (rest from reference TRBV9 and TRBJ1-5): DSGVTQTPKHLITATGQRVTLRCSPRSGDLSVYWYQQSLDQGLQFLIQYYNGEERAKGNILERFSAQQFPDLHSELNLSSLELGDSALYFCASSVDSNSNQPQHFGDGTRLSIL.

The chain joins TRBV2 to TRBJ2-7; D not certain. V lost 6 bases, J lost 2 bases, and 5 bases lay in between. The CDR3 has 11 residues. CDR1 and CDR2 from the germline V gene are SNHLY and FYNNEI. As DNA, the CDR3 is TGTGCCAGCAGCGATACCTACGAGCAGTACTTC. Translated, it gives CASSDTYEQYF.

The chain couples TRBV18 to TRBJ2-2; D gene uncertain. Trimming cost V 2 bases and J 1 base, with 8 bases left between them. There are 15 residues in the CDR3. Looked up from germline, CDR1 is KGHSH and CDR2 is LQKENI. As DNA, the CDR3 is TGTGCCAGCTCACCATTTCTGGGGAACACCGGGGAGCTGTTTTTT. Its protein is CASSPFLGNTGELFF.